This TCR beta chain was profiled in a study of T cells in Graves' hyperthyroidism and ophthalmopathy. Study as a whole: At the time of initial diagnosis and before any treatment, peripheral blood was collected. Notes on the study in general: Ophthalmopathy was predicted by the model a median of roughly 6.6 months ahead of onset. A model using 13 V-J features told ophthalmopathy apart from stable hyperthyroidism.

This clonotype was observed a few times. Its antigen is not identified. From around 11 ml of fresh peripheral blood, PBMCs were isolated. Using RNA transcripts as the source, TCR beta CDR3 regions were amplified. An initial round of RT-PCR targeting the TCR CDR3 relied on the HTBI primer set. One entry per CDR3 protein results from TCRdb running MiXCR on the multiplex PCR reads. The data contain more than 650,000 distinct CDR3 sequences, 12% to 15% of them seen just once; the ten biggest clones take up about 10%. V lost 0 bases, J lost 4 bases, and 2 bases lay in between. This CDR3 is built from 12 residues. Per the germline V gene, CDR1 is KGHDR and CDR2 is SFDVKD.

The TCR comes from a woman under 30 with Graves' hyperthyroidism. The chain employs TRBV24-1 and TRBJ2-5; no definite D call. Sequencing used blood. The CDR3 protein is CATSDLLETQYF. In nucleotides, the CDR3 is TGTGCCACCAGTGATTTGCTAGAGACCCAGTACTTC.